Sequencing of this T cell receptor (beta chain) was carried out in a study of CD8 T cells in Susac syndrome. The authors reverse transcribed about 0.5 to 1 ug RNA with random hexamers. TCRdb ran MiXCR on the immunoSEQ multiplex PCR reads and lists one entry per CDR3 protein. The repertoire holds about 110,000 distinct CDR3 sequences, 96% seen once, with about 0.095% in the top ten. TCR beta from blood CD8+ and CD4+ T cells was sequenced. The sample holds one count of this clonotype. V was shortened by 5 bases and J by 2 bases, with 16 bases between the two germline ends. The CDR3 extends over 15 amino acids.

The sequenced material came from CD4+ T cells from PBMCs. This chain uses TRBV12-3 or TRBV12-4 with TRBJ2-7; D tentatively fits TRBD1 or TRBD2 (6 bases each). This clonotype originated in a human donor in good health. Written as DNA, the CDR3 is TGTGCCAGCAGTCCAGAGGGGGGCTTCACCTACGAGCAGTACTTC. Translation gives CASSPEGGFTYEQYF.